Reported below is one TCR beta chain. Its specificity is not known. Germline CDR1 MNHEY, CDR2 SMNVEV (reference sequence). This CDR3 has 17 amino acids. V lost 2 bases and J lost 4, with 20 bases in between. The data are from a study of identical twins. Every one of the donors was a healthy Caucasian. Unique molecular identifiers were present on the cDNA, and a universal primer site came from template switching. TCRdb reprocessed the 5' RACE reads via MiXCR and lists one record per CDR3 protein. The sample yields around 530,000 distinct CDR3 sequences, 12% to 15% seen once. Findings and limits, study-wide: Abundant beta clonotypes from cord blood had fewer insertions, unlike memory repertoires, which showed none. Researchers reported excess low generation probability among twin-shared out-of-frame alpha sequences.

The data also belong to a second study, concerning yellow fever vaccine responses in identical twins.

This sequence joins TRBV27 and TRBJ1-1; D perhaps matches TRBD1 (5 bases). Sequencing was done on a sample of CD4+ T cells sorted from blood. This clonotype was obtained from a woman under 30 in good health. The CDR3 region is CASSLRWQGIRVTEAFF. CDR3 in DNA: TGTGCCAGCAGTTTACGGTGGCAGGGTATCAGGGTCACTGAAGCTTTCTTT.